Following are 9 T cell receptor beta chains from one sample sequenced in a study of cytomegalovirus exposure and HLA in healthy donors. PCR primers comprised 60 Vbeta and 13 Jbeta primers. Data came from immunoSEQ multiplex PCR; TCRdb stores just in-frame clones and leaves some out. This table has 95,000 to 110,000 clones, 78% appearing once. Specimen: PBMCs. These receptors came from a woman aged 40-49 years in good health and CMV-seronegative.

The J gene is TRBJ2-1, the V gene TRBV6-1; D possibly corresponds to TRBD2 (5 bases). Trimming shortened V by 7 bases and J by 3 bases, and 16 bases separated the two germline ends. The CDR3 contains 15 residues. Germline V CDR1 and CDR2: MNHNS, SASEGT. In DNA, the CDR3 is TGTGCCAGCAACACCCCCCGGACTGGCTACAATGAGCAGTTCTTC. It is translated as CASNTPRTGYNEQFF.

The V and J genes are TRBV4-3 and TRBJ1-2, with 8 bases aligning to TRBD1. The CDR3 has 15 amino acids. CDR1 and CDR2 (germline): LGHNA, YSLEER. Trimming at V came to 4 bases and at J to 7 bases, leaving 11 bases not matched to a gene. The CDR3 region is CASSLLTGETGGYTF. The CDR3 nucleotides read TGCGCCAGCAGCCTTCTGACAGGGGAAACTGGTGGCTACACCTTC.

J is TRBJ2-7 and V is TRBV11-2; 12 bases fit TRBD1. Germline V CDR1 and CDR2: SGHAT, FQNNGV. Germline trimming cut 6 bases from V and 7 bases from J; bases unmatched to any gene: 4. This CDR3 is 13 amino acids long. The CDR3, as DNA: TGTGCCAGCAGGGGACAGGGGGCAAGTGAGCAGTACTTC. This codes for CASRGQGASEQYF.

DNA of the CDR3: TGTGCCAGTAACCCAACTAGCGGGAGAACTACAGATGACAATGAGCAGTTCTTC. Protein sequence: CASNPTSGRTTDDNEQFF. This rearrangement joins TRBV19 to TRBJ2-1; 11 positions agree with TRBD2. The CDR3 covers 18 residues. Per germline, CDR1 LNHDA and CDR2 SQIVND (reference sequence). Losses at the gene ends were 7 bases for V and 5 bases for J; bases not matched to a gene: 16.

This clone was recorded a few times. This chain links TRBV18 with TRBJ1-2, with D perhaps matching TRBD1 (6 bases). Germline V CDR1 and CDR2: KGHSH, LQKENI. V lost 1 base and J 7 bases, leaving 16 bases between the germline ends. The CDR3 is 15 residues long. The CDR3 reads CASSPRLDSHSGYTF. The CDR3, as DNA: TGTGCCAGCTCACCACGGTTGGACAGCCACTCTGGCTACACCTTC.

The chain has TRBV14 and TRBJ2-7; D unclear. Per the germline V gene, CDR1 is SGHDN and CDR2 is FVKESK. The CDR3 contains 11 residues. V lost 5 bases, J lost 7 bases, and 9 bases lay in between. In DNA, the CDR3 is TGTGCCAGCAGCTTCGCGCGGGAGCAGTACTTC. This gives the protein CASSFAREQYF.

This chain links TRBV27 with TRBJ1-4; 10 nucleotides line up with TRBD1. The CDR3 loop spans 14 amino acids. After removal of 5 bases from V and 8 bases from J, the junction contained 5 bases not matched to a gene. Germline-derived CDR1 and CDR2 are MNHEY and SMNVEV (reference sequence). For the CDR3, the DNA is TGTGCCAGCAGTCCCGGGACAGGGGTCGAAAAACTGTTTTTT. Its translation is CASSPGTGVEKLFF.

The V and J genes are TRBV18 and TRBJ2-1, with D perhaps matching TRBD2 (6 bases). The length of the CDR3 is 15 residues. V was shortened by 6 bases and J by 0 bases, with 12 bases between the two germline ends. Germline lookup yields CDR1 KGHSH and CDR2 LQKENI. CDR3 DNA: TGTGCCAGCTCGCTCTTAGCGGTCTCCTACAATGAGCAGTTCTTC. Residues: CASSLLAVSYNEQFF.

The gene calls are TRBV7-9 and TRBJ2-7, with D possibly matching TRBD1 (6 bases). This CDR3 contains 13 residues. Trimming shortened V by 6 bases and J by 7 bases, and 16 bases separated the two germline ends. Per germline, CDR1 SEHNR and CDR2 FQNEAQ (reference sequence). The CDR3 DNA sequence: TGTGCCAGCAGACCAACAGGGTTGGGTGAGCAGTACTTC. Residues: CASRPTGLGEQYF.